This is a list of T cell receptor beta chains from one sample in a study of blood T cell repertoires in COVID-19. Assay used: immunoSEQ multiplex PCR; TCRdb lists only in-frame clones, some missing. Of 110,000 to 150,000 clones in the sample, roughly 83% were seen once. The material sequenced was PBMCs or T cells enriched from blood (not recorded which). These receptors were collected from a man between 40 and 49 years old with acute COVID-19. CDR3s leave out the opening cysteine and the closing phenylalanine or tryptophan. A D gene is named only where the DNA matches it firmly.

d_call v_call cdr3_aa
TRBD2 TRBV14 ASSQDWGLAGGNEQF
TRBD1 TRBV29-1 SVNRDSNTEAF
. TRBV28 ASSQIRTDRSHEQY
. TRBV5-1 ASSLGQGRTEAF
. TRBV4-1 ASSQNSQTNYYEQY
. TRBV3-1/TRBV3-2 ASSSLSTQDTQY
TRBD1 TRBV6-5 ASSYSAGGERSPLH
. TRBV30 AWSYSRTVNTEAF
TRBD2 TRBV5-1 ASSGAGAGDQETQY
. TRBV5-4 ASSFGAGTYEQY
TRBD1 TRBV6-6 ASSWTGDTEAF
TRBD2 TRBV6-2/TRBV6-3 ASSSTPGTNTDTQY
TRBD1 TRBV19 ASSLPGQEKETQY
TRBD1 TRBV30 AWSDSLDRGNEQF
TRBD2 TRBV19 ASSSGVVQETQY
TRBD2 TRBV2 ASSSRTSNPGETQY
TRBD1 TRBV28 ASLSRGQGGYT
TRBD1 TRBV3-1/TRBV3-2 ASSSGTGENQPQH
. TRBV7-2 ASSLEQLMNTEAF
. TRBV6-6 ASRKQGGYNSPLH
. TRBV5-6 ASSLGQSSYEQY
TRBD2 TRBV13 ASSIEGLRGTGEQF
. TRBV28 ASSFEDPSTGELF
TRBD1 TRBV7-9 ASSWDREGTALTRNEAF
. TRBV28 ASSLGGQPQH
. TRBV7-9 ASSFLDNSPLH
. TRBV6-2/TRBV6-3 ASSHGMNYEQY
. TRBV14 ASSQVGGVGYT
. TRBV10-3 AISVVSSYEQY
TRBD1 TRBV4-3 ASSPRQGAFSEQY
. TRBV20-1 SASRQDHYEQY
. TRBV10-3 AISESTLRGGYGYT
TRBD2 TRBV9 ASSVPSGNNEQF
. TRBV5-6 ASSLSGVETQY
. TRBV27 ASSLLAGKTSYEQY
TRBD2 TRBV2 ASSASLLAGGNYNEQF
. TRBV5-6 ASSFTGNTEAF
TRBD1 TRBV6-1 ASSEDRRQGGTGELF
. TRBV7-2 ASSRSQGTEQY
. TRBV7-9 ASSLVEGGFFKETQY
. TRBV7-9 ASSLGQVGF
. TRBV9 ASSVGGAASYGYT
TRBD2 TRBV5-1 ASSLSVLAGSDTQY
TRBD1 TRBV6-2/TRBV6-3 ASSYARDRGVTEAF
. TRBV4-3 ASSQEAADTQY
. TRBV20-1 SASSVSVTDTQY
. TRBV7-6 ASSSDIYNEQF
. TRBV28 ASSPIDSDFLSGELF